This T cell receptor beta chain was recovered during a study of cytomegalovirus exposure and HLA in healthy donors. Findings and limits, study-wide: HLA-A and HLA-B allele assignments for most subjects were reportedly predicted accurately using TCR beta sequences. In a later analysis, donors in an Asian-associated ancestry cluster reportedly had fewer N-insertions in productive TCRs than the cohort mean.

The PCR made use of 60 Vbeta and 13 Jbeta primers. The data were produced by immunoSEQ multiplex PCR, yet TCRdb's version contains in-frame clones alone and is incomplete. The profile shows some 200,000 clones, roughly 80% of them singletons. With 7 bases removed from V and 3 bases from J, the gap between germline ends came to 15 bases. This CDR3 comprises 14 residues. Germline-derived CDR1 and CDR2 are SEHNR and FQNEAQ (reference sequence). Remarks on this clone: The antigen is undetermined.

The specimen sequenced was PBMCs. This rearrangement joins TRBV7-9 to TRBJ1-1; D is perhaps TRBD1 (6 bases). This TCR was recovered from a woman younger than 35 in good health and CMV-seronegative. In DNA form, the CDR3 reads TGTGCCAGCACCCAAGGGCGGGGGCACACTGAAGCTTTCTTT. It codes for CASTQGRGHTEAFF.